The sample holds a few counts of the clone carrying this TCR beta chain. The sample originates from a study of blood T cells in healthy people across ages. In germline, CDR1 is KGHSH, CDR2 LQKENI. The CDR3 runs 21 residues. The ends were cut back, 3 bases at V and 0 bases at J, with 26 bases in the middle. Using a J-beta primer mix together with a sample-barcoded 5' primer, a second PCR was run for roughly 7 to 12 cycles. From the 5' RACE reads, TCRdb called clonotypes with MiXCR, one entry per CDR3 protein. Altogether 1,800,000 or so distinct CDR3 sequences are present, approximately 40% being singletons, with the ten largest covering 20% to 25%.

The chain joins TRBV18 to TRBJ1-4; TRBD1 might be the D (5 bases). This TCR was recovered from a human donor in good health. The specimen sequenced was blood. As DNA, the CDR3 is TGTGCCAGCTCACCGATGGGAACCGGAGGGGAATCAAGTGCAACTAATGAAAAACTGTTTTTT. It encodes CASSPMGTGGESSATNEKLFF.